The clone carrying this T cell receptor beta chain was observed a single time. The CDR3 totals 14 residues. CDR1 is LNHDA and CDR2 is SQIVND in the germline V gene (reference sequence). Trimming stripped 3 bases from V and 4 bases from J, with 11 bases between. The data derive from a study of blood T cell repertoires in COVID-19. As for the study in general: Acute and convalescent COVID-19 specimens originated in the United States, Italy and Spain. The cDNA or gDNA used as material had been derived from T cells, B-cell-depleted T cells, or PBMCs.

Per the original methods: Estimated nucleated cell counts came from reference gene primer amplification. Repertoires were generated with immunoSEQ multiplex PCR, while TCRdb's copy carries only in-frame clones and drops some. The DNA was the basis for D and trimming; V, J and clone size are from that table. The sample has roughly 170,000 clones, roughly 84% seen once. Sequencing used peripheral blood. The sequence came from a man aged 55 to 70 who had recovered from COVID-19. The chain uses TRBV19 and TRBJ2-3; the D gene is possibly TRBD2 (6 bases). CDR3 sequence reads: CASSIRWGADTQYF. The CDR3 nucleotides read TGTGCCAGTAGTATCCGATGGGGGGCAGATACGCAGTATTTT.